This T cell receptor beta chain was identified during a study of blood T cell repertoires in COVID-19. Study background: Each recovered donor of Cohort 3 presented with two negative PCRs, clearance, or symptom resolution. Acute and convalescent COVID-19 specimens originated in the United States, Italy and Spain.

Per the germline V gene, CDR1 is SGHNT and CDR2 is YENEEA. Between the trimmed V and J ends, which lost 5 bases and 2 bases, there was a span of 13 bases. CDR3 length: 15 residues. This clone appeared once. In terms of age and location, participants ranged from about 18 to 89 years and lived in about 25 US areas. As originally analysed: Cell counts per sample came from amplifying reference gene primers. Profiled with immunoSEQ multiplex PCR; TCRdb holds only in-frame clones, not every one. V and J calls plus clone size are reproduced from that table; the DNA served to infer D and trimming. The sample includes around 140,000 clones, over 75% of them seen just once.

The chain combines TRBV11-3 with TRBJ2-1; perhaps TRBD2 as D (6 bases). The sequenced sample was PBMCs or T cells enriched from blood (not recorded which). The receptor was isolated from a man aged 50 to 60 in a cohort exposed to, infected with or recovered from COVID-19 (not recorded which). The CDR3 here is CASSPGTRTYNEQFF. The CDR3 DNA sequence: TGTGCCAGCAGCCCCGGGACTCGGACCTACAATGAGCAGTTCTTC.